This is a list of T cell receptor beta chains from one sample in a study of lymphopenia after photon versus proton radiotherapy. Clones were sequenced by immunoSEQ multiplex PCR, and TCRdb holds only the in-frame ones, with some missing. Of more than 50,000 clones in the sample, around 88% were seen once. The specimen was peripheral blood, collected from a patient treated with photon-based radiotherapy. The receptors stem from a man aged 50 to 59 with gastric cancer. CDR3s include the opening cysteine and the closing phenylalanine or tryptophan. Each record gives: V gene, CDR3 length, J gene, clone size, D gene, CDR3 DNA, CDR3 protein. D genes are given only for firm matches. Not all rows give a size; the values are once, few, many and, for expanded clones, a class.

TRBV18	16	TRBJ2-7	-	TRBD1	TGTGCCAGCTCACCACGCGCAAGGACAGGGGACCACGAGCAGTACTTC	CASSPRARTGDHEQYF
TRBV27	15	TRBJ2-1	once	-	TGTGCCAGCAGTTTATATCGTGCCCGACAGGACGCGCAGTTCTTC	CASSLYRARQDAQFF
TRBV19	15	TRBJ2-1	-	TRBD1	TGTGCCAGTAGTGTGACAGGGGGTTCCTACAATGAGCAGTTCTTC	CASSVTGGSYNEQFF
TRBV5-4	18	TRBJ2-1	-	TRBD1	TGTGCCAGCAGCGCCAGCGTAGTCGACAGGGTGTCTGACAATGAGCAGTTCTTC	CASSASVVDRVSDNEQFF
TRBV29-1	13	TRBJ2-7	many	TRBD2	TGCAGCGTTGCATTGCGGGAGGGGGTCGAGCAGTACTTC	CSVALREGVEQYF
TRBV5-1	15	TRBJ2-5	-	TRBD2	TGCGCCAGCAAGAACGCTAGCGGGAGCGGTGAGACCCAGTACTTC	CASKNASGSGETQYF
TRBV30	13	TRBJ2-2	once	-	TGTGCCTGGAGTGATGTAGGCGCCGGGGAGCTGTTTTTT	CAWSDVGAGELFF
TRBV19	15	TRBJ1-5	-	-	TGTGCCAGTAGGCTCAGGCAGAATAGCAATCAGCCCCAGCATTTT	CASRLRQNSNQPQHF
TRBV25-1	12	TRBJ1-2	-	TRBD1	TGTGCCAGCAGGACGGGACAGGGTCCTTACACCTTC	CASRTGQGPYTF
TRBV19	14	TRBJ2-1	-	-	TGTGCCAGTAGTATGGGCTTATGGGGAAATGAGCAGTTCTTC	CASSMGLWGNEQFF
TRBV5-4	15	TRBJ2-2	few	-	TGTGCCAGCAGCGTAGGGTCCGGTAACACCGGGGAGCTGTTTTTT	CASSVGSGNTGELFF
TRBV5-8	14	TRBJ1-5	-	-	TGTGCCAGCAGCTTAGGGGTTAGCAATCAGCCCCAGCATTTT	CASSLGVSNQPQHF
TRBV5-1	16	TRBJ1-2	-	TRBD1	TGCGCCAGCAGAGGGGGCGCCGGCAAGGCCAACTATGGCTACACCTTC	CASRGGAGKANYGYTF
TRBV18	18	TRBJ2-1	-	-	TGTGCCAGCTCACCACTACCTAGAGGGTCGGGGTCCTACAATGAGCAGTTCTTC	CASSPLPRGSGSYNEQFF
TRBV19	14	TRBJ2-1	-	TRBD2	TGTGCCAGTAGTATAGCAGCGGGGGGGAATGAGCAGTTCTTC	CASSIAAGGNEQFF
TRBV5-1	13	TRBJ1-2	-	-	TGCGCCAGCAGCTTGGATCGAGGCTATGGCTACACCTTC	CASSLDRGYGYTF
TRBV28	14	TRBJ2-7	-	-	TGTGCCGCCTTTTCAACGGGCGGGGCGGCGAGGCAGTACTTC	CAAFSTGGAARQYF
TRBV6-5	14	TRBJ1-2	-	-	TGTGCCAGCAGTTACTCCGGGGACGGCTATGGCTACACCTTC	CASSYSGDGYGYTF
TRBV5-1	15	TRBJ2-3	-	-	TGCGCCAGCAGCTTGTTGGTAGGGTGGGGAGATACGCAGTATTTT	CASSLLVGWGDTQYF
TRBV11-3	15	TRBJ2-5	-	-	TGTGCCAGCAGCGCCACAGGGGGGGAAACGGAGACCCAGTACTTC	CASSATGGETETQYF
TRBV7-9	13	TRBJ2-7	-	-	TGTGCCAGCAGCTCCGGGAGTGGCTACGAGCAGTACTTC	CASSSGSGYEQYF
TRBV13	14	TRBJ2-5	-	TRBD2	TGTGCCAGCAGCTTACGGGGCGGGGGAGAGACCCAGTACTTC	CASSLRGGGETQYF
TRBV5-1	16	TRBJ2-3	-	-	TGCGCCAGCAGCTTGGGAACAGGACTTTCCACAGATACGCAGTATTTT	CASSLGTGLSTDTQYF
TRBV5-5	17	TRBJ2-1	-	TRBD2	TGTGCCAGCAGCTTGTTCGGGAGGGGAAGCTCCTACAATGAGCAGTTCTTC	CASSLFGRGSSYNEQFF
TRBV30	14	TRBJ1-1	-	TRBD1	TGTGCCTGGAGTGTAAAGGCAGGGGGAAATGGGGCTTTCTTT	CAWSVKAGGNGAFF
TRBV2	15	TRBJ2-1	-	-	TGTGCCAGCAGAGAGGCCTGGAGCTCCTACAATGAGCAGTTCTTC	CASREAWSSYNEQFF
TRBV7-8	16	TRBJ2-1	-	TRBD1	TGTGCCAGCAACGTAGGTAGACAGGGGGGGCTAGGTGAGCAGTTCTTC	CASNVGRQGGLGEQFF
TRBV18	13	TRBJ1-5	-	-	TGTGCCAGCTCACCCGATGAGCGCTTAATGGGGTATTTT	CASSPDERLMGYF
TRBV7-6	19	TRBJ2-2	-	TRBD2	TGTGCCAGCAGCTTATTAGTAGCGGGAGGGCCGGGGAACACCGGGGAGCTGTTTTTT	CASSLLVAGGPGNTGELFF
TRBV5-1	17	TRBJ2-1	-	-	TGCGCCAGCAGGGGGTTAGGCGGGCAGGGAAAGGGGAATGAGCAGTTCTTC	CASRGLGGQGKGNEQFF
TRBV4-2	18	TRBJ2-3	-	TRBD2	TGTGCCAGCAGCCAGGGGGTAGGGGGACTAGCGGGAGGAGATACGCAGTATTTT	CASSQGVGGLAGGDTQYF
TRBV29-1	14	TRBJ2-1	-	TRBD2	TGCAGCGTTGTAGGCGGGAGGGGCTACAATGAGCAGTTCTTC	CSVVGGRGYNEQFF
TRBV5-5	13	TRBJ1-1	-	TRBD1	TGTGCCAGCATCGCCTCAGGGGGAACTGAAGCTTTCTTT	CASIASGGTEAFF
TRBV5-4	16	TRBJ2-2	-	-	TGTGCCAGCAGCGCTACAGGGATCCCGAACACCGGGGAGCTGTTTTTT	CASSATGIPNTGELFF
TRBV19	16	TRBJ1-5	-	TRBD1	TGTGCCAGTAGGGGTAGTAGGACAGGGGGGAATCAGCCCCAGCATTTT	CASRGSRTGGNQPQHF
TRBV7-2	17	TRBJ2-3	-	TRBD2	TGTGCCAGCAGCTTAGTCCCCAGCGGGAGACGTGTGGATACGCAGTATTTT	CASSLVPSGRRVDTQYF
TRBV18	13	TRBJ2-1	once	-	TGTGCCAGCTCACCCACGGGCTACAATGAGCAGTTCTTC	CASSPTGYNEQFF
TRBV28	17	TRBJ1-5	-	TRBD1	TGTGCCAGCAGGGACCGGGACAGGGGGTACAGCAATCAGCCCCAGCATTTT	CASRDRDRGYSNQPQHF
TRBV5-4	13	TRBJ2-7	-	TRBD2	TGTGCCAGCAGCAGCGGGAGTCCCTACGAGCAGTACTTC	CASSSGSPYEQYF
TRBV5-5	14	TRBJ2-7	few	-	TGTGCCAGCAGCTTACGAGACGGCGGATATCTCCAGTACTTC	CASSLRDGGYLQYF
TRBV7-8	14	TRBJ1-5	once	-	TGTGCCAGCAGCTTTAACAGAAGCCCTCAGCCCCAGCATTTT	CASSFNRSPQPQHF
TRBV27	13	TRBJ1-1	-	-	TGTGCCAGCAGTTTAAATTTGAACACTGAAGCTTTCTTT	CASSLNLNTEAFF
TRBV7-2	16	TRBJ2-5	once	-	TGTGCCAGCAGGGTTGGTGTGGGGGGTGGATTGGAGACCCAGTACTTC	CASRVGVGGGLETQYF
TRBV21-1	14	TRBJ2-2	-	-	TGTGCCAGCAGCAAAGAGGCCAACACCGGGGAGCTGTTTTTT	CASSKEANTGELFF
TRBV9	15	TRBJ2-2	once	-	TGTGCCAGCAGCGTAGCTGAGGGGCGTACCGGGGAGCTGTTTTTT	CASSVAEGRTGELFF
TRBV30	13	TRBJ1-1	few	-	TGTGCCTGGAGTAATTTTTTGGCAGCTGAAGCTTTCTTT	CAWSNFLAAEAFF
TRBV7-8	16	TRBJ2-1	-	TRBD2	TGTGCCAGCAGCTTAGGTACTAGCGCCCCCGGGGTCGAGCAGTTCTTC	CASSLGTSAPGVEQFF
TRBV6-1	14	TRBJ1-5	-	-	TGTGCCAGCACCCTCATCGATAGCAATCAGCCCCAGCATTTT	CASTLIDSNQPQHF
TRBV6-5	15	TRBJ2-1	-	TRBD2	TGTGCCAGTTTTCCACTAGCGGGAGGGCTGAATGAGCAGTTCTTC	CASFPLAGGLNEQFF
TRBV6-1	14	TRBJ1-4	-	-	TGTGCCAGCAGTGGTTTTGACTACCGGGGGAAACTGTTTTTT	CASSGFDYRGKLFF
TRBV13	11	TRBJ2-7	-	-	TGTGCCAGCAGATTGCATTACGAGCAGTACTTC	CASRLHYEQYF
TRBV4-1	14	TRBJ2-1	-	-	TGCGCCAGCAGCTCAAGCGGTACTTACAATGAGCAGTTCTTC	CASSSSGTYNEQFF
TRBV6-5	15	TRBJ2-4	-	-	TGTGCCAGCAGCTCGGGACGTACCTCTGGAAACATTCAGTACTTC	CASSSGRTSGNIQYF
TRBV6-5	13	TRBJ2-1	-	-	TGTGCCAGCAGTTACTCGACGCGAAAAGAGCAGTTCTTC	CASSYSTRKEQFF
TRBV14	13	TRBJ2-5	-	-	TGTGCCAGCAGACAAACTAGTTTGGAGACCCAGTACTTC	CASRQTSLETQYF